The present T cell receptor (beta chain) was sequenced within a study of Graves' ophthalmopathy and Graves' hyperthyroidism. Patients with other autoimmune diseases, uncontrolled infections, pregnancy or lactation were excluded. Whole-study findings and limits: Ophthalmopathy could be told apart from stable hyperthyroidism by a 13-signature model (87.88% sensitivity, around 78% specificity).

The germline V gene has CDR1 ENHRY and CDR2 SYGVKD. The CDR3 is made up of 11 amino acids. The V gene lost 3 bases and the J gene lost 3 bases, with 2 bases spanning the gap. This clonotype has ten or more counts. Its matching antigen is unknown. Amplification of TCR beta CDR3 regions used RNA transcripts. The authors performed first-round RT-PCR with HTBI primers and then a second-round multiplex PCR. TCRdb re-called the multiplex PCR reads through MiXCR, storing one row per CDR3 protein. The sample lists around 1,000,000 distinct CDR3 sequences, 36% seen once, with 11% in the top ten. Specimen: peripheral blood or thyroid tissue (not recorded which). The sequence came from an adult man with Graves' hyperthyroidism. The chain joins TRBV10-3 to TRBJ1-2; D ambiguous. This CDR3 reads CAISDYYGYTF. CDR3 nucleotide sequence: TGTGCCATCAGTGATTACTATGGCTACACCTTC.